A selection of T cell receptor beta chains follows, all from one sample in a study of blood T cell repertoires in COVID-19. Some clones are missing from TCRdb's copy, which holds only in-frame ones; the method was immunoSEQ multiplex PCR. The sample carries fewer than 350,000 clones, more than 70% recorded once. The material sequenced was peripheral blood. The origin of the receptors is a woman between 25 and 40 years old with COVID-19, enrolled during active disease. Each CDR3 is given with its conserved first and last residue. A D gene is named only where the DNA matches it firmly. Clone size is stated in some rows and not others, as once, few, many or a class when expanded.

d_gene: -; j_gene: TRBJ1-2; v_gene: TRBV9; abundance: -; CDR3nt: TGTGCCAGCAGCGTAGGGGGAGGGTATGGCTACACCTTC; CDR3aa: CASSVGGGYGYTF
d_gene: -; j_gene: TRBJ2-3; v_gene: TRBV7-8; abundance: -; CDR3nt: TGTGCCAGCATCGCTCTCATGGCCGTGCTCGCAGATACGCAGTATTTT; CDR3aa: CASIALMAVLADTQYF
d_gene: TRBD1; j_gene: TRBJ1-1; v_gene: TRBV11-2; abundance: -; CDR3nt: TGTGCCAGCAGCTTATTTGTTCGTTCGGGACAGGGGATGGACACTGAAGCTTTCTTT; CDR3aa: CASSLFVRSGQGMDTEAFF
d_gene: -; j_gene: TRBJ1-6; v_gene: TRBV6-2/TRBV6-3; abundance: -; CDR3nt: TGTGCCAGCAGTTTCTACGGCGGGCTCGGTTCACCCCTCCACTTT; CDR3aa: CASSFYGGLGSPLHF
d_gene: -; j_gene: TRBJ2-3; v_gene: TRBV6-1; abundance: -; CDR3nt: TGTGCCAGCAGTGACGGTTTACCAGATACGCAGTATTTT; CDR3aa: CASSDGLPDTQYF
d_gene: TRBD2; j_gene: TRBJ2-1; v_gene: TRBV9; abundance: once; CDR3nt: TGTGCCAGCAGCACTCTAAGCGGGGGCCTCTACAATGAGCAGTTCTTC; CDR3aa: CASSTLSGGLYNEQFF
d_gene: -; j_gene: TRBJ1-6; v_gene: TRBV5-1; abundance: -; CDR3nt: TGCGCCAGCAGCTTGGAGCAGGGAAATTCACCCCTCCACTTT; CDR3aa: CASSLEQGNSPLHF
d_gene: -; j_gene: TRBJ1-2; v_gene: TRBV21-1; abundance: -; CDR3nt: TGTGCCAGCAGCGACGGACAGGGGGACTATGGCTACACCTTC; CDR3aa: CASSDGQGDYGYTF
d_gene: -; j_gene: TRBJ2-2; v_gene: TRBV19; abundance: -; CDR3nt: TGTGCCAGTAGGCGTCAGGGGCGGTCCACTGGGGAGCTGTTTTTT; CDR3aa: CASRRQGRSTGELFF
d_gene: -; j_gene: TRBJ1-2; v_gene: TRBV2; abundance: -; CDR3nt: TGTGCCAGCAGTGGTTACAGGGACCCAGCGTATGGCTACACCTTC; CDR3aa: CASSGYRDPAYGYTF
d_gene: -; j_gene: TRBJ1-2; v_gene: TRBV7-2; abundance: -; CDR3nt: TGTGCCAGCAGCTTCTTGTCAGGGTTCGGCTACACCTTC; CDR3aa: CASSFLSGFGYTF
d_gene: -; j_gene: TRBJ1-6; v_gene: TRBV7-2; abundance: -; CDR3nt: TGTGCCAGCAGCCAGGAGGGTTGGTACGATAATTCACCCCTCCACTTT; CDR3aa: CASSQEGWYDNSPLHF
d_gene: TRBD2; j_gene: TRBJ2-5; v_gene: TRBV2; abundance: -; CDR3nt: TGTGCCAGCAGTGATAGCGGGGGGGTGCAGTACTTC; CDR3aa: CASSDSGGVQYF
d_gene: TRBD2; j_gene: TRBJ2-1; v_gene: TRBV6-2/TRBV6-3; abundance: few; CDR3nt: TGTGCCAGCAGTTTGGCGGGGGGGGGCCACAATGAGCAGTTCTTC; CDR3aa: CASSLAGGGHNEQFF
d_gene: TRBD1; j_gene: TRBJ1-5; v_gene: TRBV5-5; abundance: -; CDR3nt: TGTGCCAGCAGCCTAGGGACAGATAGCAATCAGCCCCAGCATTTT; CDR3aa: CASSLGTDSNQPQHF
d_gene: -; j_gene: TRBJ1-1; v_gene: TRBV19; abundance: -; CDR3nt: TGTGCCAGCATAGGGGGGGGCGCGGTAGGCTCTGAAGCTTTCTTT; CDR3aa: CASIGGGAVGSEAFF
d_gene: -; j_gene: TRBJ2-3; v_gene: TRBV29-1; abundance: -; CDR3nt: TGCAGCGCCTGGGGGACACCGAGCACAGATACGCAGTATTTT; CDR3aa: CSAWGTPSTDTQYF
d_gene: -; j_gene: TRBJ1-4; v_gene: TRBV14; abundance: -; CDR3nt: TGTGCCAGCAGCCTTCGTGCGGCAACTAATGAAAAACTGTTTTTT; CDR3aa: CASSLRAATNEKLFF
d_gene: TRBD1; j_gene: TRBJ2-1; v_gene: TRBV11-2; abundance: once; CDR3nt: TGTGCCAGCAGGCCAGCCGGGACAGACTACAATGAGCAGTTCTTC; CDR3aa: CASRPAGTDYNEQFF
d_gene: TRBD2; j_gene: TRBJ2-1; v_gene: TRBV7-3; abundance: -; CDR3nt: TGTGCCAGCAGCTTTACTAGCGGGGGCCTCAATGAGCAGTTCTTC; CDR3aa: CASSFTSGGLNEQFF
d_gene: -; j_gene: TRBJ1-2; v_gene: TRBV6-5; abundance: once; CDR3nt: TGTGCCAGCAGTTACTCCCAATCAGGGGCTGCGGTAGCCTACACCTTC; CDR3aa: CASSYSQSGAAVAYTF
d_gene: TRBD1; j_gene: TRBJ2-5; v_gene: TRBV2; abundance: once; CDR3nt: TGTGCCACCTGGACAGGGGAAGAGACCCAGTACTTC; CDR3aa: CATWTGEETQYF
d_gene: TRBD1; j_gene: TRBJ2-5; v_gene: TRBV18; abundance: -; CDR3nt: TGTGCCAGCTCACCAATCAACAGGGGGCACGAGTCGGAGACCCAGTACTTC; CDR3aa: CASSPINRGHESETQYF
d_gene: -; j_gene: TRBJ1-4; v_gene: TRBV5-1; abundance: -; CDR3nt: TGCGCCAGCAGCACCGACACCCACGACGAAAAACTGTTTTTT; CDR3aa: CASSTDTHDEKLFF
d_gene: -; j_gene: TRBJ2-2; v_gene: TRBV29-1; abundance: once; CDR3nt: TGCAGCGTTGAGGCCGCGAACACCGGGGAGCTGTTTTTT; CDR3aa: CSVEAANTGELFF
d_gene: -; j_gene: TRBJ2-3; v_gene: TRBV29-1; abundance: -; CDR3nt: TGCAGCGTTACCCAACTGACTAGCACAGATACGCAGTATTTT; CDR3aa: CSVTQLTSTDTQYF
d_gene: TRBD1; j_gene: TRBJ1-1; v_gene: TRBV4-2; abundance: -; CDR3nt: TGTGCCAGCAGCCAAGATCAAGGGCGATTTGCAGGGGGGACTGAAGCTTTCTTT; CDR3aa: CASSQDQGRFAGGTEAFF
d_gene: -; j_gene: TRBJ1-2; v_gene: TRBV12-3/TRBV12-4; abundance: -; CDR3nt: TGTGCCAGCAGTTTTAGTTCTCGGGGTGGCTACACCTTC; CDR3aa: CASSFSSRGGYTF
d_gene: TRBD2; j_gene: TRBJ2-1; v_gene: TRBV5-6; abundance: -; CDR3nt: TGTGCCAGCAGCTTGGAGACTAGCGGGGGGGCGGATGAGCAGTTCTTC; CDR3aa: CASSLETSGGADEQFF
d_gene: TRBD1; j_gene: TRBJ1-5; v_gene: TRBV4-1; abundance: -; CDR3nt: TGCGCCAGCAGCCAACTGACAGGGGTTTATAGCAATCAGCCCCAGCATTTT; CDR3aa: CASSQLTGVYSNQPQHF
d_gene: -; j_gene: TRBJ2-1; v_gene: TRBV2; abundance: -; CDR3nt: TGTGCCAGCAGTGATGAGGGGGGGCCCTGGGATGAGCAGTTCTTC; CDR3aa: CASSDEGGPWDEQFF
d_gene: -; j_gene: TRBJ2-3; v_gene: TRBV5-4; abundance: -; CDR3nt: TGTGCCAGCAGCTTGCCAGCGTTAGGTGGAGATACGCAGTATTTT; CDR3aa: CASSLPALGGDTQYF
d_gene: TRBD1; j_gene: TRBJ1-2; v_gene: TRBV3-1/TRBV3-2; abundance: -; CDR3nt: TGTGCCAGCAGCGAAAACCTCGGGACAGGGGGTGTCTACACCTTC; CDR3aa: CASSENLGTGGVYTF
d_gene: -; j_gene: TRBJ1-6; v_gene: TRBV6-5; abundance: -; CDR3nt: TGTGCCAGCAGGGCAGGGCCGAGTTCACCCCTCCACTTT; CDR3aa: CASRAGPSSPLHF
d_gene: -; j_gene: TRBJ2-3; v_gene: TRBV5-1; abundance: -; CDR3nt: TGCGCCAGCAGCCTAGAGACAGATACGCAGTATTTT; CDR3aa: CASSLETDTQYF
d_gene: -; j_gene: TRBJ2-2; v_gene: TRBV5-1; abundance: -; CDR3nt: TGCGCCAGCAGCCCGGACGGGATCACCGGGGAGCTGTTTTTT; CDR3aa: CASSPDGITGELFF
d_gene: TRBD1; j_gene: TRBJ1-1; v_gene: TRBV7-2; abundance: -; CDR3nt: TGTGCCAGCAGCCCACTAGGGACAGGGGGATGGACTGAAGCTTTCTTT; CDR3aa: CASSPLGTGGWTEAFF
d_gene: -; j_gene: TRBJ1-5; v_gene: TRBV15; abundance: -; CDR3nt: TGTGCCACCAGCAGAGCTAGACTCAATCAGCCCCAGCATTTT; CDR3aa: CATSRARLNQPQHF
d_gene: TRBD1; j_gene: TRBJ2-5; v_gene: TRBV7-2; abundance: -; CDR3nt: TGTGCCAGCAGACCGGGGACAGGGTATGGAGAGACCCAGTACTTC; CDR3aa: CASRPGTGYGETQYF
d_gene: -; j_gene: TRBJ2-7; v_gene: TRBV9; abundance: -; CDR3nt: TGTGCCAGCAGCGGGCAGGGGAGTTACTACGAGCAGTACTTC; CDR3aa: CASSGQGSYYEQYF
d_gene: -; j_gene: TRBJ1-1; v_gene: TRBV29-1; abundance: -; CDR3nt: TGCAGCGTCCGTGGACAGAGTGAAGCTTTCTTT; CDR3aa: CSVRGQSEAFF
d_gene: TRBD1; j_gene: TRBJ2-5; v_gene: TRBV27; abundance: -; CDR3nt: TGTGCCAGCAGACCTCAGGGGGCGGAGACCCAGTACTTC; CDR3aa: CASRPQGAETQYF